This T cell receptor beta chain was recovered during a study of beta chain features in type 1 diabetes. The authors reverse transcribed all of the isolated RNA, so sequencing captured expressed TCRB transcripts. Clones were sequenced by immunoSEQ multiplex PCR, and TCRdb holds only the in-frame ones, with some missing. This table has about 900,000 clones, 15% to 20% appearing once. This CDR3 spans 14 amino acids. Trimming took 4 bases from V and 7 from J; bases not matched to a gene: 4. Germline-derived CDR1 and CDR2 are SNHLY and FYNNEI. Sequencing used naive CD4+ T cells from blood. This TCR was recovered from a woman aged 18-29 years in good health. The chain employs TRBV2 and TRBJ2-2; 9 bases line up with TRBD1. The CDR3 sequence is CASSGQGGSGELFF. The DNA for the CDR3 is TGTGCCAGCAGTGGACAGGGGGGGAGCGGGGAGCTGTTTTTT.